This is a list of T cell receptor beta chains from one sample in a study of blood T cell repertoires in COVID-19. Sequencing was performed with immunoSEQ multiplex PCR; in TCRdb, only in-frame clones are kept and a portion is missing. This table has about 53,000 clones, roughly four fifths appearing once. The sample taken for sequencing was peripheral blood. Source of these receptors: a human donor in a cohort sampled during active COVID-19. CDR3s include the opening cysteine and the closing phenylalanine or tryptophan. The order of the fields is J gene, D gene, clone size, CDR3 length, V gene, CDR3 protein, CDR3 DNA. The D gene is left open where the match is weak. Clone size appears in some rows only: once, few, many, or a class for an expanded clone.

>TRBJ2-1|NA|NA|14|TRBV30
CAWSVLSSYNEQFF
TGTGCCTGGAGTGTACTAAGCTCCTACAATGAGCAGTTCTTC
>TRBJ2-7|TRBD2|NA|13|TRBV28
CASSSPLAGEQYF
TGTGCCAGCAGTTCTCCTTTAGCGGGGGAGCAGTACTTC
>TRBJ2-5|NA|NA|12|TRBV7-2
CASGRNQETQYF
TGTGCCAGCGGGAGGAACCAAGAGACCCAGTACTTC
>TRBJ2-2|NA|NA|14|TRBV19
CASKYRVNTGELFF
TGTGCCAGTAAATACAGGGTTAACACCGGGGAGCTGTTTTTT
>TRBJ2-7|TRBD1|NA|13|TRBV5-8
CASSTQGGYEQYF
TGTGCCAGCAGCACACAGGGGGGATACGAGCAGTACTTC
>TRBJ2-7|TRBD1|NA|16|TRBV4-1
CASSQRPTGGQREQYF
TGCGCCAGCAGCCAAAGACCGACAGGGGGTCAGCGTGAGCAGTACTTC
>TRBJ1-3|NA|NA|15|TRBV4-1
CASSQGVLSGNTIYF
TGCGCCAGCAGCCAAGGTGTTCTCTCTGGAAACACCATATATTTT
>TRBJ2-1|NA|NA|17|TRBV21-1
CASSKVAHMGGRNEQFF
TGTGCCAGCAGCAAAGTGGCCCATATGGGGGGGCGCAATGAGCAGTTCTTC
>TRBJ1-2|NA|NA|16|TRBV7-9
CASSSSTRIGLYGYTF
TGTGCCAGCAGCTCTAGTACGAGAATCGGCCTCTATGGCTACACCTTC
>TRBJ2-4|TRBD2|few|17|TRBV19
CASSISPGTSVKNIQYF
TGTGCCAGTAGTATATCTCCCGGGACTAGCGTCAAAAACATTCAGTACTTC
>TRBJ2-7|NA|NA|14|TRBV4-3
CASSQDYSYYEQYF
TGCGCCAGCAGCCAAGATTATTCCTACTACGAGCAGTACTTC
>TRBJ1-5|TRBD1|NA|16|TRBV3-1/TRBV3-2
CASRRGTGAFYQPQHF
TGTGCCAGCAGACGGGGGACAGGGGCCTTTTACCAGCCCCAGCATTTT
>TRBJ2-7|TRBD2|NA|14|TRBV5-4
CASSRAGREDEQYF
TGTGCCAGCTCCCGGGCAGGGAGGGAAGACGAGCAGTACTTC
>TRBJ2-3|TRBD2|NA|17|TRBV4-2
CASSQGTSGGATDTQYF
TGTGCCAGCAGCCAAGGAACTAGCGGGGGGGCTACAGATACGCAGTATTTT
>TRBJ1-2|NA|NA|18|TRBV2
CASRGRGAHMPANYGYTF
TGTGCCAGCAGGGGACGGGGGGCACACATGCCCGCTAACTATGGCTACACCTTC
>TRBJ1-1|TRBD1|NA|14|TRBV5-4
CASSLRDRSTEAFF
TGTGCCAGCAGTCTCCGGGACAGGTCCACTGAAGCTTTCTTT
>TRBJ1-1|TRBD1|NA|17|TRBV7-3
CASSSQVGAGGFTEAFF
TGTGCCAGCAGCTCCCAAGTCGGTGCAGGGGGATTCACTGAAGCTTTCTTT
>TRBJ1-1|NA|few|14|TRBV7-9
CASSLVGVNELAFF
TGTGCCAGCAGCTTAGTCGGAGTGAATGAGTTGGCTTTCTTT
>TRBJ2-7|NA|NA|12|TRBV6-5
CASNLQSYEQYF
TGTGCCAGCAACTTACAGAGCTACGAGCAGTACTTC
>TRBJ2-7|NA|NA|14|TRBV18
CASSPSGTLGREDF
TGTGCCAGCTCACCCTCCGGGACCCTCGGGAGAGAGGACTTC
>TRBJ1-2|NA|NA|15|TRBV6-5
CASRSGALEGYGYTF
TGTGCCAGCAGGTCAGGGGCACTCGAGGGCTATGGCTACACCTTC
>TRBJ2-7|NA|NA|15|TRBV11-2
CASSLDHRVGYEQYF
TGTGCCAGCAGCTTAGATCACAGGGTAGGGTACGAGCAGTACTTC
>TRBJ1-2|NA|NA|19|TRBV4-2
CASSQEEGGLRGSNYGYTF
TGTGCCAGCAGCCAAGAAGAGGGGGGGCTTAGGGGCTCTAACTATGGCTACACCTTC
>TRBJ2-2|TRBD1|NA|14|TRBV29-1
CSVDRGLYTGELFF
TGCAGCGTTGATAGGGGGCTATACACCGGGGAGCTGTTTTTT
>TRBJ2-3|NA|NA|17|TRBV7-6
CASSQRSGYASVDTQYF
TGTGCCAGCAGCCAAAGGTCCGGGTACGCCTCGGTCGATACGCAGTATTTT
>TRBJ1-2|NA|NA|15|TRBV30
CACTPRGGGNYGYTF
TGTGCCTGCACCCCTAGGGGCGGGGGGAACTATGGCTACACCTTC
>TRBJ2-1|TRBD2|NA|15|TRBV7-9
CASSRGLAGSDEQFF
TGTGCCAGCAGCCGTGGGCTAGCGGGATCCGATGAGCAGTTCTTC
>TRBJ2-7|NA|NA|13|TRBV5-1
CASSPDTSYEQYF
TGCGCCAGCAGCCCCGACACCTCCTACGAGCAGTACTTC
>TRBJ1-5|NA|NA|15|TRBV4-1
CASSPGAGDNQPQHF
TGCGCCAGCAGCCCGGGGGCGGGGGACAATCAGCCCCAGCATTTT
>TRBJ2-4|NA|NA|13|TRBV12-3/TRBV12-4
CASSRGYENIQYF
TGTGCCAGCAGCCGGGGGTATGAAAACATTCAGTACTTC
>TRBJ1-5|NA|NA|14|TRBV6-6
CASSYRVGDQPQHF
TGTGCCAGCAGTTACAGGGTGGGAGATCAGCCCCAGCATTTT
>TRBJ2-3|NA|NA|16|TRBV5-1
CASSLGLQGGTDTQYF
TGCGCCAGCAGCCTCGGGCTGCAGGGTGGCACAGATACGCAGTATTTT
>TRBJ1-2|NA|NA|11|TRBV3-1/TRBV3-2
CASSLGRGYTF
TGTGCCAGCAGCCTCGGGAGGGGCTACACCTTC
>TRBJ2-2|NA|few|15|TRBV5-4
CASSLEGWGTGELFF
TGTGCCAGCAGCTTAGAGGGATGGGGCACCGGGGAGCTGTTTTTT
>TRBJ2-7|NA|NA|17|TRBV7-8
CASSLVRALAVGSEQYF
TGTGCCAGCAGCTTAGTGCGCGCCCTGGCGGTAGGTAGCGAGCAGTACTTC
>TRBJ1-6|NA|NA|16|TRBV6-6
CASSYEPRDGNSPLHF
TGTGCCAGCAGTTACGAGCCCCGGGATGGTAATTCACCCCTCCACTTT
>TRBJ2-1|NA|NA|11|TRBV5-1
CASGQYNEQFF
TGCGCCAGCGGGCAGTACAATGAGCAGTTCTTC
>TRBJ1-1|NA|once|14|TRBV5-1
CASSLATTNTEAFF
TGCGCCAGCAGCTTGGCTACTACCAACACTGAAGCTTTCTTT
>TRBJ2-3|NA|NA|14|TRBV19
CASGGGGFLDTQYF
TGTGCCAGTGGGGGTGGAGGGTTTCTGGATACGCAGTATTTT
>TRBJ1-6|NA|NA|13|TRBV28
CASRGYRWSPLHF
TGTGCCAGCCGAGGGTATCGCTGGTCACCCCTCCACTTT
>TRBJ1-2|TRBD1|NA|16|TRBV5-4
CASSLAKGQVGRGYTF
TGTGCCAGCAGCTTGGCAAAGGGACAGGTCGGGAGAGGCTACACCTTC
>TRBJ1-1|NA|few|14|TRBV5-1
CASSPGIGSAEAFF
TGCGCCAGCAGCCCGGGGATCGGGAGTGCTGAAGCTTTCTTT
>TRBJ1-3|TRBD1|NA|16|TRBV7-3
CASSSLQGGSGNTIYF
TGTGCCAGCAGCTCGCTACAGGGGGGCTCTGGAAACACCATATATTTT
>TRBJ2-7|NA|NA|13|TRBV3-1/TRBV3-2
CASTQGGQEQQYF
TGTGCCAGCACCCAGGGGGGGCAGGAGCAGCAGTACTTC
>TRBJ2-7|NA|NA|14|TRBV6-2/TRBV6-3
CASSLRDPSYEQYF
TGTGCCAGCAGCCTCCGGGATCCTAGCTACGAGCAGTACTTC
>TRBJ2-3|TRBD2|NA|17|TRBV7-3
CASSLTPGGGGTDTQYF
TGTGCCAGCAGCCTAACTCCGGGAGGCGGAGGCACAGATACGCAGTATTTT
>TRBJ2-2|TRBD1|NA|17|TRBV30
CAWNGLGGQVNTGELFF
TGTGCCTGGAATGGGTTGGGGGGACAGGTGAACACCGGGGAGCTGTTTTTT
>TRBJ2-1|TRBD2|NA|15|TRBV4-1
CASGSGVLSYNEQFF
TGCGCCAGCGGTAGCGGGGTCCTATCCTACAATGAGCAGTTCTTC
>TRBJ1-4|NA|NA|15|TRBV5-1
CASSPLAGRWEKLFF
TGCGCCAGCAGCCCCCTGGCAGGGCGGTGGGAAAAACTGTTTTTT
>TRBJ1-2|TRBD1|NA|14|TRBV6-5
CASSRGDRVGGYTF
TGTGCCAGCAGTCGAGGGGACAGGGTGGGTGGCTACACCTTC
>TRBJ1-3|NA|NA|14|TRBV5-1
CASREPSSGNTIYF
TGCGCCAGCCGGGAGCCTAGCTCTGGAAACACCATATATTTT
>TRBJ1-2|NA|NA|11|TRBV28
CASNRGYGYTF
TGTGCCAGCAACCGGGGATATGGCTACACCTTC
>TRBJ1-2|NA|NA|16|TRBV4-1
CASSQDSGPGGYGYTF
TGCGCCAGCAGCCAAGATAGCGGCCCGGGGGGGTATGGCTACACCTTC
>TRBJ1-3|NA|NA|15|TRBV4-2
CASSQDAGSGNTIYF
TGTGCCAGCAGCCAAGACGCAGGGTCTGGAAACACCATATATTTT
>TRBJ2-1|TRBD2|NA|16|TRBV5-8
CASSLGAGVSYNEQFF
TGTGCCAGCAGCTTGGGAGCGGGAGTGTCCTACAATGAGCAGTTCTTC
>TRBJ2-2|NA|NA|13|TRBV2
CASTLSRTGELFF
TGTGCCAGCACCCTAAGCCGAACCGGGGAGCTGTTTTTT
>TRBJ2-7|TRBD1|NA|16|TRBV18
CASSPRPPGQGSEQYF
TGTGCCAGCTCCCCACGGCCCCCGGGACAGGGATCCGAGCAGTACTTC
>TRBJ2-7|NA|NA|17|TRBV7-8
CASSLGRFRTIPYEQYF
TGTGCCAGCAGCTTAGGACGGTTTAGGACTATTCCCTACGAGCAGTACTTC
>TRBJ1-5|NA|NA|13|TRBV28
CASSLDRRQPQHF
TGTGCCAGCAGTTTAGATAGGAGACAGCCCCAGCATTTT